This record concerns one T cell receptor beta chain sequence. The antigen remains undetermined. The entry originates in a study of cytomegalovirus exposure and HLA in healthy donors. The study's findings and limits: At a 0.05 false discovery rate, a later analysis found roughly 17,000 TCR beta sequences to be associated with HLA alleles.

The V and J ends lost 1 base and 11 bases respectively, with 20 bases between them. The CDR3 contains 15 residues. Per germline, CDR1 SGHVS and CDR2 FQNEAQ. PCR was performed using 60 Vbeta and 13 Jbeta primers. Here immunoSEQ multiplex PCR was the method, and the copy in TCRdb shows in-frame clones only, minus some. This sample carries under 150,000 clones, around 70% of them seen once, and the ten largest clones take approximately 2.9%. The receptor was derived from a human donor in good health. The genes are TRBV7-8 and TRBJ2-5; the D gene is possibly TRBD1 (6 bases). The sequenced material came from PBMCs. The chain's CDR3 is CASSLGQGPGEEQYF. CDR3 in DNA: TGTGCCAGCAGCTTAGGGCAGGGGCCTGGGGAAGAGCAGTACTTC.